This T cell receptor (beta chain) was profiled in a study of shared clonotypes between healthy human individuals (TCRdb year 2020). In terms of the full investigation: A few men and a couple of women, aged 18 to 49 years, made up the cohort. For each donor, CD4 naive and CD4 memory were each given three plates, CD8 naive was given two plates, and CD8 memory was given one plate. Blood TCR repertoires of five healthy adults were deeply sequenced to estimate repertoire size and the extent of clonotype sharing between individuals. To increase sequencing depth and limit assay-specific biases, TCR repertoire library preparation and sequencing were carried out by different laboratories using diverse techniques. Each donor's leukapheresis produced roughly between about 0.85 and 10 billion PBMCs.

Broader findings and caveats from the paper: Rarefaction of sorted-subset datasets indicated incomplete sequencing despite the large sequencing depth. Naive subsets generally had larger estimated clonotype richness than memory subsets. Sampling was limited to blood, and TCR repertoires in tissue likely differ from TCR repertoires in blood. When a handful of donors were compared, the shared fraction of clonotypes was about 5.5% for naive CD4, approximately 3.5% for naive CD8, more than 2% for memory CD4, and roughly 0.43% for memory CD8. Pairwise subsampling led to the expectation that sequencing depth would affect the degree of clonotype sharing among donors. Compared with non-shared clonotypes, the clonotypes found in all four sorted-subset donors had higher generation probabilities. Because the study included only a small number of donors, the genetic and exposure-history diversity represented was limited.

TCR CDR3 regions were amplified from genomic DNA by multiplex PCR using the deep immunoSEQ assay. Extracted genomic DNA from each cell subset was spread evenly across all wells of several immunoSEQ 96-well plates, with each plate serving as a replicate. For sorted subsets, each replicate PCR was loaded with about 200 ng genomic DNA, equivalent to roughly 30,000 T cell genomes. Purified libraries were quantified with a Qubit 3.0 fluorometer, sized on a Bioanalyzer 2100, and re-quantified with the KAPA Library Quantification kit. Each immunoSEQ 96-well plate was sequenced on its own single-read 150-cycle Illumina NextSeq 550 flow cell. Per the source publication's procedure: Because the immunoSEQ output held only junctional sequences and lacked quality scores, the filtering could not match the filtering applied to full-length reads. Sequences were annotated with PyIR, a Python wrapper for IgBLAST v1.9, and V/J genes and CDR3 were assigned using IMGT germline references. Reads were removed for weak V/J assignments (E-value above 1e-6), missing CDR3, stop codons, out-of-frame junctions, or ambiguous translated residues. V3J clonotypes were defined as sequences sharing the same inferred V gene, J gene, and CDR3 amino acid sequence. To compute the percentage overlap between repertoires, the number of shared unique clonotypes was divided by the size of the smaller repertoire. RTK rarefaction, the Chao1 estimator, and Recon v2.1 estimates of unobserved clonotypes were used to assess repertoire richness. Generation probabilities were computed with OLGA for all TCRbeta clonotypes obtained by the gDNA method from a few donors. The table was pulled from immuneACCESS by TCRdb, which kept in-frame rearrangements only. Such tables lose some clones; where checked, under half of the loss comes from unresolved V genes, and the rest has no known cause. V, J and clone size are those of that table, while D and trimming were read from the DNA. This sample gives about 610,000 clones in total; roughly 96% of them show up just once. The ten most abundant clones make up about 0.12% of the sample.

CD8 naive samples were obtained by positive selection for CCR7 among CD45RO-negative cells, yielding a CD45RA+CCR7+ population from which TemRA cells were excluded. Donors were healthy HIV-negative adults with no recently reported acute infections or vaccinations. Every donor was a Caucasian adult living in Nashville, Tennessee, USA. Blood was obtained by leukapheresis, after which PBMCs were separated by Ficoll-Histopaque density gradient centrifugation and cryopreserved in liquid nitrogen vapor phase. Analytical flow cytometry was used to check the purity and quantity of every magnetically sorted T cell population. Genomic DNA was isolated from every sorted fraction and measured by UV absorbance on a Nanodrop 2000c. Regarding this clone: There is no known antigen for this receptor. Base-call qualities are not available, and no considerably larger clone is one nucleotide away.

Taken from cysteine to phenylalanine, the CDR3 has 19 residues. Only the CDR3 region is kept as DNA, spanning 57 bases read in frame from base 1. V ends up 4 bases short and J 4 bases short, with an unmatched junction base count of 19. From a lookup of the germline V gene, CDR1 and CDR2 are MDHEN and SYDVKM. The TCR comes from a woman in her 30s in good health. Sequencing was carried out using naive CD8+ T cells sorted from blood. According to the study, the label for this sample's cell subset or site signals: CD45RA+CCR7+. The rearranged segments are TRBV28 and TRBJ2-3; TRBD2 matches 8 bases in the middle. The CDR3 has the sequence CASSSPLERESLYADTQYF. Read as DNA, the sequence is TGTGCCAGCAGTTCCCCACTCGAGCGGGAGTCTTTGTACGCAGATACGCAGTATTTT.